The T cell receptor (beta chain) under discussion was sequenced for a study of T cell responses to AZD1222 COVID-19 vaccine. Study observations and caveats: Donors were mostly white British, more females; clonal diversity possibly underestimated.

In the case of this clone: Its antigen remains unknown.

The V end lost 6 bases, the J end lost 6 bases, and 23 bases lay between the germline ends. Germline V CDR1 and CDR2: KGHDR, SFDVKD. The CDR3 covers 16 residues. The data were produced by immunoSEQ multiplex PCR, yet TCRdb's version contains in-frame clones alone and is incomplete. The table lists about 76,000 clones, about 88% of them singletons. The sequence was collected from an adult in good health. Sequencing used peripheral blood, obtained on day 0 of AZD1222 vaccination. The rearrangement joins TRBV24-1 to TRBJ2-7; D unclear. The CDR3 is CATSRTGSIGLGEQYF. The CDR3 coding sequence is TGTGCCACCAGTCGTACCGGGTCGATTGGCCTAGGCGAGCAGTACTTC.